The clone carrying this TCR beta chain appeared a single time. Its antigen is still unknown. The sample originates from a study of T cell repertoires in cytomegalovirus infection. Study as a whole: Recently described HLA-C-restricted plus well-studied HLA-B-restricted CMV epitopes were used. Indications of both CMV infection and matching HLA type were provided by public TCR beta signatures. Study-level points and caveats: In two of eight donors, the top clonotype was HLA-C-restricted CMV-specific. Public TCR beta family frequency separated CMV-and-HLA carriers, including in an independent cohort.

This CDR3 comprises 16 residues. V gave up 0 bases and J gave up 0 bases, with 9 bases separating them. TCRdb redid the calling of the reads with MiXCR, one entry per CDR3 protein. Of a few hundred thousand distinct CDR3 sequences in the sample, about 28% were seen once. This sample comprised cultured PBMCs, obtained from culture after CMV antigen stimulation. The rearrangement uses TRBV12-3 or TRBV12-4 and TRBJ1-5; the D is unclear. This TCR came from a human donor in good health (CMV status not recorded). Some clones in this sample may be carry-over from other donors' samples. This chain's CDR3 is CASSLAGIYSNQPQHF. The CDR3 DNA sequence: TGTGCCAGCAGTTTAGCGGGGATCTATAGCAATCAGCCCCAGCATTTT.